This entry lists 7 T cell receptor beta chains sequenced from one sample in a study of blood T cell repertoires in COVID-19. Clones were read by immunoSEQ multiplex PCR, and TCRdb kept only the in-frame ones, dropping some. The table has fewer than 250,000 clones, just under 85% seen once. The sample consisted of peripheral blood. These receptors were obtained from a woman aged 55-69 years with active or convalescent COVID-19.

This chain joins TRBV5-1 and TRBJ1-1; D is unclear. This CDR3 is 13 amino acids long. The V and J ends lost 4 bases and 0 bases respectively, with 7 bases between them. In germline, CDR1 is SGHRS, CDR2 YFSETQ. CDR3 DNA: TGCGCCAGCAGCCCTCAGGTGAACACTGAAGCTTTCTTT. This codes for CASSPQVNTEAFF. Together with reference TRBV5-1 and TRBJ1-1, the CDR3 gives the full variable domain: KAGVTQTPRYLIKTRGQQVTLSCSPISGHRSVSWYQQTPGQGLQFLFEYFSETQRNKGNFPGRFSGRQFSNSRSEMNVSTLELGDSALYLCASSPQVNTEAFFGQGTRLTVV.

This chain connects TRBV6-5 to TRBJ1-2; possible D gene TRBD1, 5 bases. Germline assignment: CDR1 MNHEY and CDR2 SVGAGI. The CDR3 spans 13 residues. V was cut by 7 bases and J by 3 bases, with 12 bases left in between. This CDR3 is CASTQWGDYGYTF. The CDR3 region has the DNA TGTGCCAGCACTCAATGGGGCGACTATGGCTACACCTTC.

The V gene is TRBV9, the J gene TRBJ2-2; TRBD2 aligns across 9 bases. Unmatched junction bases numbered 6, after V lost 0 bases and J lost 6 bases. Germline assignment: CDR1 SGDLS and CDR2 YYNGEE. This CDR3 is built from 16 residues. The CDR3 sequence: CASSVDNSGSAGELFF. CDR3 sequence (DNA): TGTGCCAGCAGCGTAGATAATAGCGGGAGTGCCGGGGAGCTGTTTTTT.

The V and J genes are TRBV3-1 (or the pseudogene TRBV3-2) and TRBJ1-2; possible D gene TRBD1, 5 bases. Germline V CDR1 and CDR2: LGHDT, YNNKEL (reference sequence). V was clipped by 3 bases and J by 5 bases, with 19 bases between them. The CDR3 totals 16 residues. For the CDR3, the DNA is TGTGCCAGCAGCCACGGACGGACATTCGGGAGTTATGGCTACACCTTC. Translating gives CASSHGRTFGSYGYTF.

V usage is TRBV5-1 and J usage is TRBJ2-7, with D possibly matching TRBD2 (6 bases). Per germline, CDR1 SGHRS and CDR2 YFSETQ. The CDR3 is 16 amino acids. V lost 1 base, J lost 2 bases, and 16 bases lay in between. CDR3 residues: CASSLQEGPIAYEQYV. CDR3 nucleotides: TGCGCCAGCAGCTTGCAGGAGGGCCCCATTGCCTACGAGCAGTACGTC.

V is TRBV4-1 and J is TRBJ2-2; 8 bases agree with TRBD1. This CDR3 is built from 17 residues. Germline CDR1 and CDR2: MGHRA and YSYEKL. Trimming took 1 base from V and 4 from J; bases not matched to a gene: 8. The CDR3 coding sequence is TGCGCCAGCAGCCAAGGGTACGGGACAGGTAGCACCGGGGAGCTGTTTTTT. Its translation: CASSQGYGTGSTGELFF.

The chain couples TRBV5-1 to TRBJ2-1; weak D call: TRBD1 (5 bases). The germline gives CDR1 SGHRS, CDR2 YFSETQ. Trimming removed 4 bases at V and 1 base at J, with 12 bases between. This CDR3 comprises 15 residues. CDR3: CASSRGSVSYNEQFF. In DNA, the CDR3 is TGCGCCAGCAGCAGGGGAAGTGTTTCCTACAATGAGCAGTTCTTC.